The T cell receptor (beta chain) under discussion was sequenced for a study of blood T cell repertoires in COVID-19. About the study: Some COVID-19 samples were acute and others convalescent; all came from the United States, Italy and Spain. Nucleic acid was either cDNA or gDNA, and it came from T cells, B-cell-depleted T cells, or PBMCs.

The germline V gene has CDR1 SEHNR and CDR2 FQNEAQ (reference sequence). The V gene end was trimmed by 5 bases and the J gene end by 5 bases; junction bases not matched to a gene: 9. This CDR3 is 16 amino acids long. Original processing notes: Estimated nucleated cell counts came from reference gene primer amplification. TCRdb's copy holds only in-frame clones and misses some; the assay was immunoSEQ multiplex PCR. V and J calls and clone size are given by that table; D and trimming were obtained from the DNA. The table has about 270,000 clones, 81% seen once. The sample taken for sequencing was peripheral blood. The receptor was isolated from a woman aged 55-70 years with active or convalescent COVID-19. This chain connects TRBV7-9 to TRBJ2-5; 12 bases are shared with TRBD2. The CDR3 protein is CASSIKTSGGGETQYF. CDR3 nucleotide sequence: TGTGCCAGCAGCATTAAGACTAGCGGGGGAGGTGAGACCCAGTACTTC.